This TCR beta chain emerged from a study of blood T cell repertoires in COVID-19. Study-level information: Nucleic acid was either cDNA or gDNA, and it came from T cells, B-cell-depleted T cells, or PBMCs.

In germline, CDR1 is MRHNA, CDR2 SNTAGT. The trim removed 6 bases at V and 5 bases at J, leaving 9 bases unmatched. The CDR3 is 14 residues long. Per the original data handling: Estimated nucleated cell counts came from reference gene primer amplification. Assay: immunoSEQ multiplex PCR; the TCRdb copy retains only in-frame clones and omits some. That table furnishes V, J and clone size, whereas the DNA furnished D and trimming. The sample shows around 180,000 clones, around 72% of them seen only once. The source of this sequence is a woman of 80 years or more with acute or convalescent COVID-19. The chain combines TRBV6-4 with TRBJ1-2; 7 bases agree with TRBD1. The material sequenced was peripheral blood. The CDR3 region is CASRSPGQSYGYTF. The CDR3, as DNA: TGTGCCAGCAGATCACCGGGACAGTCATATGGCTACACCTTC.